The present TCR beta chain was sequenced within a study of early T cells in non-severe SARS-CoV-2 infection. Study-level background: Sequencing used unsorted whole-blood bulk RNA, so chains lack pairing.

V was trimmed by 2 bases and J by 5 bases, leaving 12 bases between them. This CDR3 has 14 residues. Germline CDR1 and CDR2: KGHSH and LQKENI. Attachment of unique molecular identifiers was made to individual cDNA molecules. TCRdb recomputed calls from the 5' RACE reads with MiXCR, one row per CDR3 protein. The sample records 98,000 or so distinct CDR3 sequences, approximately 12% being singletons. A few counts support this clonotype. Its antigen is currently unknown. Study findings and constraints: There was a bias toward anti-spike CD8 responses in VDJdb matching, which missed private and CD4 specificities.

This specimen consisted of whole blood, obtained at baseline. The sequence derives from an adult who was a healthcare worker with PCR-confirmed SARS-CoV-2 infection or an uninfected control (not recorded which). The gene calls are TRBV18 and TRBJ1-1; D perhaps matches TRBD1 (5 bases). DNA of the CDR3: TGTGCCAGCTCACCAGGGACCCGAGGGACTGAAGCTTTCTTT. Its protein is CASSPGTRGTEAFF.